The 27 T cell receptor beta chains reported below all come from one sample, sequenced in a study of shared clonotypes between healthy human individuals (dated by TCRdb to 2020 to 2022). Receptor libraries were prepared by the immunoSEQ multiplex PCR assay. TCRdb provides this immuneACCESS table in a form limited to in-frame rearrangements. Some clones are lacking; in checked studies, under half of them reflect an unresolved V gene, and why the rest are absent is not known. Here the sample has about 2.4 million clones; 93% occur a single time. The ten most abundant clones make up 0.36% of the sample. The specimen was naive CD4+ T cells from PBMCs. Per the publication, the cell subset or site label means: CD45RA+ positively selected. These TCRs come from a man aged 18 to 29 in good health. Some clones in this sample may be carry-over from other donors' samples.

CDR3 in amino acids: CASSPPHQRWTDTQYF. The DNA of the CDR3 is TGTGCCAGCAGTCCACCGCATCAGCGGTGGACAGATACGCAGTATTTT. This chain joins TRBV28 and TRBJ2-3; D perhaps matches TRBD2 (5 bases). V lost 5 bases and J 3 bases, leaving 18 bases between the germline ends. This CDR3 has 16 residues. Germline CDR1 reads MDHEN; CDR2 reads SYDVKM. The variable domain in full, completed from reference TRBV28 and TRBJ2-3, reads DVKVTQSSRYLVKRTGEKVFLECVQDMDHENMFWYRQDPGLGLRLIYFSYDVKMKEKGDIPEGYSVSREKKERFSLILESASTNQTSMYLCASSPPHQRWTDTQYFGPGTRLTVL.

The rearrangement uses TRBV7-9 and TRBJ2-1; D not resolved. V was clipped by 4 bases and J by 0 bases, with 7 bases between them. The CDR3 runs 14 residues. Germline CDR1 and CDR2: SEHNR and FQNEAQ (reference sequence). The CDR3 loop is CASSYVYSYNEQFF. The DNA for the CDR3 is TGTGCCAGCAGCTACGTCTACTCCTACAATGAGCAGTTCTTC.

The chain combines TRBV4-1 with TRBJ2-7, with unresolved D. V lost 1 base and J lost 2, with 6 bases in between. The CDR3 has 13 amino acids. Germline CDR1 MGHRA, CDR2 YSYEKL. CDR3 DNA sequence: TGCGCCAGCAGCCAAGCTTGGACCTACGAGCAGTACTTC. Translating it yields CASSQAWTYEQYF.

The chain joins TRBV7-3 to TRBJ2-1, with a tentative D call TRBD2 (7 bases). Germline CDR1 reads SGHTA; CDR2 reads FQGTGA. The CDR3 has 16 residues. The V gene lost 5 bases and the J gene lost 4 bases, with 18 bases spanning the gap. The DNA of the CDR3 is TGTGCCAGCAGCGCCCGCGGGGGCCGGGCGTACAATGAGCAGTTCTTC. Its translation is CASSARGGRAYNEQFF.

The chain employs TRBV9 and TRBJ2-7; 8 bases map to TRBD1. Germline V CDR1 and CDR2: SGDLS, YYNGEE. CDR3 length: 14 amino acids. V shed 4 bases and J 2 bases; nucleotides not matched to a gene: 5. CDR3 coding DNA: TGTGCCAGCAGCCGAAGGACAGGGCCCTACGAGCAGTACTTC. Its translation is CASSRRTGPYEQYF. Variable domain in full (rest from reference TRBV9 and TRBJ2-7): DSGVTQTPKHLITATGQRVTLRCSPRSGDLSVYWYQQSLDQGLQFLIQYYNGEERAKGNILERFSAQQFPDLHSELNLSSLELGDSALYFCASSRRTGPYEQYFGPGTRLTVT.

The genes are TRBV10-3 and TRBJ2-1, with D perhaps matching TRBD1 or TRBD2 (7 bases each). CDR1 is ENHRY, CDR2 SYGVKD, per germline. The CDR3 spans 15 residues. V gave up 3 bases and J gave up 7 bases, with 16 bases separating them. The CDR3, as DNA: TGTGCCATCAGTGATACGGCAGGGGGAGGGAATGAGCAGTTCTTC. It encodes CAISDTAGGGNEQFF.

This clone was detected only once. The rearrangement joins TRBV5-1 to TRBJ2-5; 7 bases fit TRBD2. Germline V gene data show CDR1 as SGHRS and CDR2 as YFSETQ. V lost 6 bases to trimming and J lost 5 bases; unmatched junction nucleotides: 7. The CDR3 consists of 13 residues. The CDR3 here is CASMLWEGETQYF. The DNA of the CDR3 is TGCGCCAGCATGTTGTGGGAGGGTGAGACCCAGTACTTC.

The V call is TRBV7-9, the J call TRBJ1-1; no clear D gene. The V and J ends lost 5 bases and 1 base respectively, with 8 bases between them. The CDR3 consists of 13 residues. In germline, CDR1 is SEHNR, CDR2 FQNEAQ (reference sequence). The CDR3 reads CASSPDGNTEAFF. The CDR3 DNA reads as TGTGCCAGCAGCCCGGACGGGAACACTGAAGCTTTCTTT. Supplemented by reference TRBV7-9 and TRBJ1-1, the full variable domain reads DTGVSQNPRHKITKRGQNVTFRCDPISEHNRLYWYRQTLGQGPEFLTYFQNEAQLEKSRLLSDRFSAERPKGSFSTLEIQRTEQGDSAMYLCASSPDGNTEAFFGQGTRLTVV.

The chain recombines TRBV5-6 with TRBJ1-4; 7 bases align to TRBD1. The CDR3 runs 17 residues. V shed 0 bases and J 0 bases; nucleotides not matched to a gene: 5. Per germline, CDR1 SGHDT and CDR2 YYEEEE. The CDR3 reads CASSLGGTESTNEKLFF. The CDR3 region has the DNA TGTGCCAGCAGCTTGGGTGGGACAGAGTCAACTAATGAAAAACTGTTTTTT.

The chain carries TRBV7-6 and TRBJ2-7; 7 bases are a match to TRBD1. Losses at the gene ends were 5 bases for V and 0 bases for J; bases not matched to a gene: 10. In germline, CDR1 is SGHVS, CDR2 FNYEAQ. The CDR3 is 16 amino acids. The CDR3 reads CASSPRYRGNSYEQYF. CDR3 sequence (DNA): TGTGCCAGCAGCCCCCGATACAGGGGAAACTCCTACGAGCAGTACTTC.

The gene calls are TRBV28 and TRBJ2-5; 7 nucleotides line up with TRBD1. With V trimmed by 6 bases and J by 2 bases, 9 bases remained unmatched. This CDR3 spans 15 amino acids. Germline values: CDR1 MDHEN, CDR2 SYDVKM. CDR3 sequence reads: CASSSLDRFQETQYF. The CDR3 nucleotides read TGTGCCAGCAGCTCCCTGGACAGGTTTCAAGAGACCCAGTACTTC.

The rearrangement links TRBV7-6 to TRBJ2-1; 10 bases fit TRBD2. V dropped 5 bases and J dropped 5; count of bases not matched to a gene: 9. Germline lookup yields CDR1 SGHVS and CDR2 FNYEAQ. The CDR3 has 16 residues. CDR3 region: CASSPRASGRHNEQFF. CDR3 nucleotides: TGTGCCAGCAGCCCCCGGGCTAGCGGGAGACACAATGAGCAGTTCTTC.

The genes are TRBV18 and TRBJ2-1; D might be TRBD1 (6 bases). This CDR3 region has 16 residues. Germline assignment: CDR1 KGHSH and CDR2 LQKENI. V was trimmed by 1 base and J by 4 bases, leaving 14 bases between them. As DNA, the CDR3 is TGTGCCAGCTCACCACAGCGACAGGCGACTTACAATGAGCAGTTCTTC. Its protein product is CASSPQRQATYNEQFF.

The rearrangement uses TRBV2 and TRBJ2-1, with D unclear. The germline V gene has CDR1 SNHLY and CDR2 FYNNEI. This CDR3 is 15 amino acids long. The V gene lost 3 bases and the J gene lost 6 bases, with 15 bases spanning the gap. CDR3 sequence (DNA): TGTGCCAGCAGTGAGGCCCCTCTAGGCCCCAATGAGCAGTTCTTC. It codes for CASSEAPLGPNEQFF. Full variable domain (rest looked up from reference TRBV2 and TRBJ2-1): EPEVTQTPSHQVTQMGQEVILRCVPISNHLYFYWYRQILGQKVEFLVSFYNNEISEKSEIFDDQFSVERPDGSNFTLKIRSTKLEDSAMYFCASSEAPLGPNEQFFGPGTRLTVL.

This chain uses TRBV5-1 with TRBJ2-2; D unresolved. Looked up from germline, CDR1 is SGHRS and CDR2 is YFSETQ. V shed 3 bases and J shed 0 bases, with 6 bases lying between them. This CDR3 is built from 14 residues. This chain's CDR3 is CASSSSSNTGELFF. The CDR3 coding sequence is TGCGCCAGCAGCTCTAGTTCGAACACCGGGGAGCTGTTTTTT.

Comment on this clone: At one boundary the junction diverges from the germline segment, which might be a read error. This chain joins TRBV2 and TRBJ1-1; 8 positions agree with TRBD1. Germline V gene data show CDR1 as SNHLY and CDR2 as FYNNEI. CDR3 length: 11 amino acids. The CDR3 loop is CVSSGTGGAFF. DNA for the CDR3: TGTGTCAGCAGTGGGACAGGTGGAGCTTTCTTT.

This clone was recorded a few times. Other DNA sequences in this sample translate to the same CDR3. CDR3 loop: CASSLGGAGANVLTF. The CDR3 DNA follows: TGCGCCAGCAGCTTGGGTGGGGCTGGGGCCAACGTCCTGACTTTC. The chain recombines TRBV5-1 with TRBJ2-6; no definite D call. From germline, CDR1 is SGHRS and CDR2 YFSETQ. V was cut by 0 bases and J by 2 bases, with 6 bases left in between. The CDR3 consists of 15 residues.

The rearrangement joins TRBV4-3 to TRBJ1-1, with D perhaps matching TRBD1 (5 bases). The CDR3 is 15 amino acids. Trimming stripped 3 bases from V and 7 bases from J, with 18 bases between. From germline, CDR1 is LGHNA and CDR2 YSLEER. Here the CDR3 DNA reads TGCGCCAGCAGCCAGCGCGTGTCAGGGAAGGGTGAAGCTTTCTTT. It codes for CASSQRVSGKGEAFF.

CDR3 DNA sequence: TGTGCCAGCAGTTACTGGACTCAAACCTACGAGCAGTACTTC. It yields the protein CASSYWTQTYEQYF. The chain joins TRBV6-6 to TRBJ2-7, with D possibly TRBD2 on 5 matching bases. This CDR3 spans 14 amino acids. Trimming cost V 1 base and J 2 bases, with 9 bases left between them. Germline CDR1 and CDR2: MNHNY and SVGAGI (reference sequence).

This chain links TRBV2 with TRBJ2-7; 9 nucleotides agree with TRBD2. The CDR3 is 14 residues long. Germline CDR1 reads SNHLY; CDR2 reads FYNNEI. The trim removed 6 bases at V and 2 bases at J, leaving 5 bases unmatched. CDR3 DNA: TGTGCCAGCAGGATTAGCGGGAGCGCCTACGAGCAGTACTTC. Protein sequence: CASRISGSAYEQYF. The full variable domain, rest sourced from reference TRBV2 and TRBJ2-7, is EPEVTQTPSHQVTQMGQEVILRCVPISNHLYFYWYRQILGQKVEFLVSFYNNEISEKSEIFDDQFSVERPDGSNFTLKIRSTKLEDSAMYFCASRISGSAYEQYFGPGTRLTVT.

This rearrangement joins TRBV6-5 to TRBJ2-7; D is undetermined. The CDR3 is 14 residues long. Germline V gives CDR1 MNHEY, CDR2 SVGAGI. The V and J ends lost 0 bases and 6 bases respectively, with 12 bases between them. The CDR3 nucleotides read TGTGCCAGCAGTTACTCGATGGGCCTCGCCGAGCAGTACTTC. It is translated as CASSYSMGLAEQYF.

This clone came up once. The CDR3 region is CASSLYSRKNTGELFF. CDR3 coding DNA: TGTGCCAGCAGCTTATATTCTAGAAAGAACACCGGGGAGCTGTTTTTT. The V call is TRBV7-3, the J call TRBJ2-2; D gene uncertain. V was pared by 2 bases and J by 1 base, with 11 bases between. Germline loops: CDR1 SGHTA, CDR2 FQGTGA. The CDR3 covers 16 residues.

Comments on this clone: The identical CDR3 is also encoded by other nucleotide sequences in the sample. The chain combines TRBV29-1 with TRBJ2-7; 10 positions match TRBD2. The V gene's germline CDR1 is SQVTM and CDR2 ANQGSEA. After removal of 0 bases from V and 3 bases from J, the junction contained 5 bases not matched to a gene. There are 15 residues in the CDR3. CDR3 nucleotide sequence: TGCAGCGTTGAAGATCGCGCTAGCGGGAGCTACGAGCAGTACTTC. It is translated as CSVEDRASGSYEQYF.

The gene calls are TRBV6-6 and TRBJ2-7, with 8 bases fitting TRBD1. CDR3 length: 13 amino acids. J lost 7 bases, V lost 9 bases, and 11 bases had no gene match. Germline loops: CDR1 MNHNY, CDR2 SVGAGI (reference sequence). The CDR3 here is CASSDRGVGEQYF. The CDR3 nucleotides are TGTGCCAGTAGTGACAGGGGAGTAGGGGAGCAGTACTTC.

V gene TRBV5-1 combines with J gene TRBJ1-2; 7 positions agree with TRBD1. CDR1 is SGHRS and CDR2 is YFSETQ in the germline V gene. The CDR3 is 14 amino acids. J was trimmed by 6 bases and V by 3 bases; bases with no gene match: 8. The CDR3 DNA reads TGCGCCAGCAGCTACGGGGCAGGGGGTAATGGCTACACCTTC. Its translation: CASSYGAGGNGYTF.

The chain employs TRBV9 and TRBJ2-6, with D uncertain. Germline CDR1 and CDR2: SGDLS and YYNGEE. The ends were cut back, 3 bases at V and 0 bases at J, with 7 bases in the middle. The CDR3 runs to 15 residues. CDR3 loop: CASSDPSSGANVLTF. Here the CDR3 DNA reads TGTGCCAGCAGCGACCCCAGCTCTGGGGCCAACGTCCTGACTTTC.

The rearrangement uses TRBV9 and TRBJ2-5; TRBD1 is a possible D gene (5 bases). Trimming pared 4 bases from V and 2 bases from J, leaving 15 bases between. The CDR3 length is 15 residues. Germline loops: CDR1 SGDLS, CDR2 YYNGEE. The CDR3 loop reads CASSPHPDKQETQYF. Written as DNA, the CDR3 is TGTGCCAGCAGCCCGCATCCGGACAAACAAGAGACCCAGTACTTC.